This T cell receptor (beta chain) was recovered during a study of naive and memory T cell subsets. An equimolar mix of two oligonucleotides served as the beta constant-region primer for TRBC1 and TRBC2. TCRdb reprocessed the UMI-ligation and nested PCR reads via MiXCR and lists one record per CDR3 protein. The table shows under 150,000 distinct CDR3 sequences, with about 15% occurring only once. Germline V gene lookup returns CDR1 SGHDN and CDR2 FVKESK. V lost 0 bases, J lost 1 base, and 8 bases stayed unmatched. CDR3 size: 18 residues. This clonotype was counted only a few times. The receptor was isolated from a human donor in good health. What was sequenced was naive CD4+ T cells from blood. The V gene is TRBV14, the J gene TRBJ2-5; TRBD2 agrees at 10 bases. CDR3 sequence reads: CASSQELAGAYPQETQYF. CDR3 in DNA: TGTGCCAGCAGCCAAGAGCTAGCGGGAGCCTACCCCCAAGAGACCCAGTACTTC.